This T cell receptor (beta chain) emerged from a study of blood T cells in healthy people across ages. Primed by a sample-barcoded 5' primer and a J-beta primer mix, a second PCR proceeded for 7 to 11 cycles. MiXCR, run by TCRdb on the 5' RACE reads, gives a single entry per CDR3 protein. The top ten clones hold around 14% of a sample with around 670,000 distinct CDR3 sequences, around 31% of them seen once. Trimming took 1 base from V and 5 from J; bases not matched to a gene: 3. The CDR3 spans 15 residues. CDR1 LGHNA and CDR2 YNFKEQ come from the germline V gene. The clonotype originates from a woman of 80 years or more in good health. Sequenced input: blood. The V and J genes are TRBV4-2 and TRBJ2-5; 11 bases agree with TRBD1. The CDR3 DNA follows: TGTGCCAGCAGCCAAGTTGGGGACAGGGGGGAGACCCAGTACTTC. Residues: CASSQVGDRGETQYF.